The entry below gives a single T cell receptor (beta chain) sequence along with its context. This record comes from a study of blood T cell repertoires in COVID-19. Across the whole study: COVID-19 samples, acute and convalescent, were from the United States, Italy and Spain. In each case, the material was cDNA or gDNA derived from T cells, B-cell-depleted T cells, or PBMCs.

Original analysis: From reference gene primer amplification, estimates of nucleated cell counts were derived. Repertoires were generated with immunoSEQ multiplex PCR, while TCRdb's copy carries only in-frame clones and drops some. The V and J calls and clone size are taken from that table; D and trimming were inferred from the DNA. The sample comprises about 300,000 clones, approximately 83% of which are singletons, and 8.5% to 9.5% rests with the top ten. The germline CDR1 and CDR2 sequences are MNHEY and SMNVEV (reference sequence). There are 15 residues in the CDR3. V trimming: 4 bases; J trimming: 0 bases; junction bases outside the gene matches: 4.

The chain joins TRBV27 to TRBJ2-7; TRBD2 matches 9 bases. The specimen was peripheral blood. The origin of this receptor is a woman between 45 and 60 years old who had recovered from COVID-19. CDR3 in amino acids: CASSSRLAVSYEQYF. CDR3 nucleotides: TGTGCCAGCAGTTCGCGACTAGCGGTCTCCTACGAGCAGTACTTC.